Below are 29 T cell receptor beta chains sequenced from a single sample in a study of identical twins. TCRdb ran MiXCR on the 5' RACE reads and lists one entry per CDR3 protein. The table includes about 220,000 distinct CDR3 sequences, approximately 6.8% detected once. This sample was also put to use in a study of yellow fever vaccine responses in identical twins.

The sample taken for sequencing was CD8+ T cells sorted from blood. Receptors were obtained from a woman aged 18-29 years in good health.

Ten or more counts support this clonotype. This chain connects TRBV28 to TRBJ1-1; D remains ambiguous. Trimming left V 9 bases short and J 0 bases short, with 2 bases between. Per germline, CDR1 MDHEN and CDR2 SYDVKM. The length of the CDR3 is 10 residues. This CDR3 is CARVNTEAFF. The DNA of the CDR3 is TGTGCCAGGGTGAACACTGAAGCTTTCTTT. The full variable domain, its missing parts supplied by reference TRBV28 and TRBJ1-1, is DVKVTQSSRYLVKRTGEKVFLECVQDMDHENMFWYRQDPGLGLRLIYFSYDVKMKEKGDIPEGYSVSREKKERFSLILESASTNQTSMYLCARVNTEAFFGQGTRLTVV.

V and J are TRBV6-1 and TRBJ2-6; D gene uncertain. V lost 4 bases and J 4 bases, leaving 14 bases between the germline ends. The CDR3 totals 16 residues. Per germline, CDR1 MNHNS and CDR2 SASEGT. The CDR3 reads CASSGTSFGGANVLTF. As DNA, the CDR3 is TGTGCCAGCAGTGGGACGTCCTTCGGAGGGGCCAACGTCCTGACTTTC.

This clonotype turned up a few times. V usage is TRBV7-9 and J usage is TRBJ2-3; 8 bases align to TRBD2. Per germline, CDR1 SEHNR and CDR2 FQNEAQ (reference sequence). Trimming at V came to 5 bases and at J to 2 bases, leaving 6 bases not matched to a gene. This CDR3 has 15 amino acids. The CDR3 coding sequence is TGTGCCAGCAGCCTTAATAGCGGGATCACAGATACGCAGTATTTT. Protein product: CASSLNSGITDTQYF.

The sample holds a few counts of this clonotype. This rearrangement joins TRBV7-2 to TRBJ2-3; D remains unclear. The CDR3 totals 16 residues. V was clipped by 5 bases and J by 4 bases, with 19 bases between them. Germline lookup yields CDR1 SGHTA and CDR2 FQGNSA. DNA of the CDR3: TGTGCCAGCAGCCTAAAAGGCCGCTTCCTTGCAGATACGCAGTATTTT. Protein: CASSLKGRFLADTQYF.

The chain employs TRBV29-1 and TRBJ2-3; D is unresolved. Germline CDR1 is SQVTM and CDR2 is ANQGSEA. The germline V and J ends were trimmed by 7 bases and 2 bases, with 4 bases remaining between them. CDR3 length equals 10 residues. CDR3 sequence (DNA): TGCAGCGGATACACAGATACGCAGTATTTT. This sequence encodes CSGYTDTQYF.

This clonotype was seen at least ten times. The chain carries TRBV4-2 and TRBJ2-1, with D hard to call. Per the germline V gene, CDR1 is LGHNA and CDR2 is YNFKEQ. Trimming stripped 4 bases from V and 8 bases from J, with 18 bases between. This CDR3 region has 15 residues. CDR3: CASSRAGGDTDEQFF. The CDR3 region has the DNA TGTGCCAGCAGCCGGGCCGGTGGGGATACGGATGAGCAGTTCTTC.

At least ten counts were recorded for this clonotype. This chain uses TRBV20-1 with TRBJ1-1, with 8 bases identical to TRBD1. With 2 bases clipped from V and 3 bases from J, the junction kept 8 bases outside the gene matches. The germline V gene has CDR1 DFQATT and CDR2 SNEGSKA (reference sequence). This CDR3 region has 15 residues. As DNA, the CDR3 is TGCAGTGCTAGATCACCCTCAGGGGGCTACACTGAAGCTTTCTTT. Its translation: CSARSPSGGYTEAFF.

This clonotype has a count of ten or more. The rearrangement links TRBV2 to TRBJ2-7; 12 nucleotides agree with TRBD2. The CDR3 loop spans 15 amino acids. Trimming removed 6 bases from V and 4 bases from J; junction bases left unmatched: 7. The germline V gene has CDR1 SNHLY and CDR2 FYNNEI. CDR3 in amino acids: CASRDGTSGFYEQYF. The CDR3 nucleotides are TGTGCCAGCAGGGATGGGACTAGCGGGTTTTACGAGCAGTACTTC.

The chain links TRBV12-3 or TRBV12-4 to TRBJ2-5, with D uncertain. The V end lost 3 bases, the J end lost 5 bases, and 10 bases lay between the germline ends. The CDR3 extends over 13 amino acids. In DNA form, the CDR3 reads TGTGCCAGCAGTTTTAACCCTGCCGAGACCCAGTACTTC. It encodes CASSFNPAETQYF.

In regard to this clonotype: This may arise from a read error, as a much more abundant clone is one base away. The gene calls are TRBV12-3 or TRBV12-4 and TRBJ2-1; 10 positions match TRBD2. The CDR3 consists of 17 residues. CDR3 residues: CASSRGLAINSYNEEFF. DNA of the CDR3: TGTGCCAGCAGTCGGGGACTAGCGATCAACTCCTACAATGAGGAGTTCTTC.

This clonotype was counted at least ten times. This chain links TRBV2 with TRBJ2-7, with 7 bases fitting TRBD1. The ends lost 4 bases at V and 5 bases at J; junction bases unmatched: 5. CDR1 and CDR2 from the germline V gene are SNHLY and FYNNEI. This CDR3 has 13 residues. CDR3 sequence reads: CASSATGIHEQYV. DNA of the CDR3: TGTGCCAGCAGTGCGACAGGGATCCACGAGCAGTACGTC.

This clonotype was seen a few times. The CDR3 region has the DNA TGTGCCAGCAGTGAAAGTAGCGGGTCGACCGGGGAGCTGTTTTTT. As protein: CASSESSGSTGELFF. This rearrangement joins TRBV6-4 to TRBJ2-2; 7 bases align to TRBD2. CDR3 length equals 15 residues. V gave up 3 bases and J gave up 5 bases; unmatched junction bases: 6. CDR1 MRHNA and CDR2 SNTAGT come from the germline V gene.

This clonotype showed up just a few times. J is TRBJ2-1 and V is TRBV27; possible D gene TRBD1, 6 bases. This CDR3 spans 14 amino acids. V gave up 7 bases and J gave up 10 bases, with 20 bases separating them. Germline CDR1 is MNHEY and CDR2 is SMNVEV (reference sequence). The CDR3 DNA sequence: TGTGCCAGCACCCCAGGGGCAGGGCGGAGCGAGCAGTTCTTC. Protein: CASTPGAGRSEQFF.

At least ten counts were recorded for this clonotype. The genes are TRBV11-1 and TRBJ2-1; D remains unclear. V shed 2 bases and J shed 3 bases, with 5 bases lying between them. Germline CDR1 reads SGHAT; CDR2 reads FQDESV (reference sequence). The CDR3 sequence is 13 residues long. CDR3 residues: CASSLWVYNEQFF. The CDR3 nucleotides are TGTGCCAGCAGCTTATGGGTCTACAATGAGCAGTTCTTC.

There are many counts of this clonotype. The chain has TRBV7-8 and TRBJ2-2, with 14 bases lining up with TRBD2. V shed 5 bases and J 4 bases; nucleotides not matched to a gene: 3. Germline V gene sequence: CDR1 SGHVS, CDR2 FQNEAQ. The CDR3 is 16 residues long. This CDR3 is CASSPGLAGGTGELFF. In DNA, the CDR3 is TGTGCCAGCAGCCCAGGACTAGCGGGGGGCACCGGGGAGCTGTTTTTT.

This clonotype was picked up many times. The V call is TRBV29-1, the J call TRBJ2-7; TRBD1 aligns across 7 bases. Germline loops: CDR1 SQVTM, CDR2 ANQGSEA. The CDR3 has 12 residues. The V segment lost 3 bases and the J segment 6 bases; nucleotides outside the gene matches: 5. CDR3 region: CSVEETGREQYF. The CDR3, as DNA: TGCAGCGTTGAGGAGACAGGGCGCGAGCAGTACTTC.

This chain links TRBV6-1 with TRBJ2-7; D may correspond to TRBD1 or TRBD2 (5 bases each). Germline loops: CDR1 MNHNS, CDR2 SASEGT. The germline V and J ends were trimmed by 1 base and 2 bases, with 15 bases remaining between them. This CDR3 has 16 amino acids. This chain's CDR3 is CASSEEVFGGPYEQYF. The CDR3 nucleotides read TGTGCCAGCAGTGAAGAGGTTTTTGGGGGACCCTACGAGCAGTACTTC.

In its sample, this clonotype was seen a few times. The V call is TRBV9, the J call TRBJ2-1; 9 bases are a match to TRBD2. This CDR3 comprises 14 residues. With V trimmed by 4 bases and J by 7 bases, 6 bases remained unmatched. Germline V CDR1 and CDR2: SGDLS, YYNGEE. The CDR3 sequence is CASSPGTSLNEQFF. CDR3 in DNA: TGTGCCAGCAGCCCCGGGACTAGCTTAAATGAGCAGTTCTTC.

The V and J genes are TRBV28 and TRBJ2-5; 9 bases align to TRBD2. Germline CDR1 MDHEN, CDR2 SYDVKM. CDR3 size: 13 residues. Unmatched junction bases numbered 1, after V lost 5 bases and J lost 3 bases. The CDR3 loop reads CASSIAGEETQYF. The CDR3 DNA is TGTGCCAGCAGTATAGCGGGGGAAGAGACCCAGTACTTC.

This clonotype was counted many times. This chain connects TRBV12-3 or TRBV12-4 to TRBJ2-1; D unresolved. V lost 5 bases and J 10 bases, leaving 12 bases between the germline ends. The CDR3 covers 12 residues. CDR3 sequence reads: CASSTLSWEQFF. CDR3 coding DNA: TGTGCCAGCAGTACCCTTAGTTGGGAGCAGTTCTTC.

This clonotype has a count of ten or more. The chain links TRBV5-6 to TRBJ1-2; no clear D. Looked up from germline, CDR1 is SGHDT and CDR2 is YYEEEE. The CDR3 is 14 residues long. V lost 0 bases to trimming and J lost 5 bases, with 11 bases between them. The CDR3 DNA reads TGTGCCAGCAGCTTGGAGGTAGCAGATTATGGCTACACCTTC. As protein: CASSLEVADYGYTF.

This clonotype was detected a few times. The J gene is TRBJ2-1, the V gene TRBV7-6; TRBD2 agrees at 8 bases. CDR3 size: 18 residues. V trimming: 0 bases; J trimming: 8 bases; junction bases outside the gene matches: 15. Germline values: CDR1 SGHVS, CDR2 FNYEAQ. The CDR3 here is CASSLALSGSVTWDEQFF. The CDR3 DNA sequence: TGTGCCAGCAGCTTAGCGCTAAGCGGGAGTGTGACGTGGGATGAGCAGTTCTTC.

V and J are TRBV4-1 and TRBJ2-7, with D uncertain. Germline CDR1 MGHRA, CDR2 YSYEKL. The V gene lost 0 bases and the J gene lost 1 base, with 7 bases spanning the gap. This CDR3 has 14 residues. The CDR3 DNA is TGCGCCAGCAGCCAAGATGCCCGTTCCTACGAGCAGTACTTC. Translated: CASSQDARSYEQYF.

This clonotype was observed at least ten times. The chain combines TRBV4-1 with TRBJ2-2, with a possible D match to TRBD1 (5 bases). The CDR3 covers 14 residues. CDR1 is MGHRA, CDR2 YSYEKL, per germline. The V end lost 2 bases, the J end lost 5 bases, and 9 bases lay between the germline ends. In nucleotides, the CDR3 is TGCGCCAGCAGCCAACTACAGGCGACCGGGGAGCTGTTTTTT. Amino acids: CASSQLQATGELFF.

This clonotype was counted only a few times. The CDR3: CASSFAGGSSGAYNEQFF. CDR3 in DNA: TGTGCCAGCAGTTTCGCAGGGGGCTCTAGCGGGGCTTACAATGAGCAGTTCTTC. The chain couples TRBV27 to TRBJ2-1, with D maybe TRBD2 (9 bases). The germline gives CDR1 MNHEY, CDR2 SMNVEV (reference sequence). The CDR3 is 18 amino acids. Trimming stripped 3 bases from V and 4 bases from J, with 22 bases between.

This clonotype was seen at least ten times. The chain recombines TRBV10-2 with TRBJ2-2, with unresolved D. Germline V lookup: CDR1 WSHSY, CDR2 SAAADI. The CDR3 is 11 residues long. The ends were cut back, 6 bases at V and 6 bases at J, with 5 bases in the middle. CDR3 DNA: TGCGCCAGCAGCTCAGCCGGGGAGCTGTTTTTT. This sequence encodes CASSSAGELFF.

This clonotype was seen a handful of times. This chain links TRBV4-2 with TRBJ2-3; D tentatively reads TRBD1 or TRBD2 (5 bases each). CDR3 length equals 16 residues. CDR1 is LGHNA, CDR2 YNFKEQ, per germline. V dropped 0 bases and J dropped 6 bases, with 16 bases sitting between them. In nucleotides, the CDR3 is TGTGCCAGCAGCCAAGATAGGGCAGGGAGATACGATACGCAGTATTTT. This codes for CASSQDRAGRYDTQYF.

This clonotype appeared a few times. The V call is TRBV28, the J call TRBJ2-5; D might be TRBD1 or TRBD2, each matching 6 bases. V shed 4 bases and J shed 1 base, with 13 bases lying between them. CDR3 length: 15 amino acids. Germline V gives CDR1 MDHEN, CDR2 SYDVKM. The CDR3 region is CASSSRGGIQETQYF. CDR3 bases: TGTGCCAGCAGTTCCAGGGGAGGTATCCAAGAGACCCAGTACTTC.

This clonotype was seen many times. The rearrangement uses TRBV29-1 and TRBJ2-1; TRBD1 aligns across 11 bases. V gave up 5 bases and J gave up 3 bases; unmatched junction bases: 3. The CDR3 runs 14 residues. CDR1 and CDR2 (germline): SQVTM, ANQGSEA. The CDR3 bases are TGCAGCGTTTCCGGGACAGGGGGCTACAATGAGCAGTTCTTC. This translates into CSVSGTGGYNEQFF.